This TCR beta chain was documented in a study of vaccination and CD4 T cells after COVID-19. In the study overall: The convalescents were made up of six males and four females, two of whom were Hispanic.

This clonotype was seen a few times. Its target is unknown. Cultured CD4+ T-cell DNA underwent Oncomine TCR Beta short-read sequencing. TCRdb independently ran MiXCR on the PCR reads; one entry per CDR3 protein. The sample has several thousand distinct CDR3 sequences; roughly 50% are singletons. The treatment: roughly 11-day PBMC culture with coronavirus spike peptide pools or control peptides (ViraFEST assay). The collection of CD4+ T cells from the unexposed donor took place before the COVID-19 pandemic (2011-2018). This CDR3 has 15 amino acids. Germline V gene lookup returns CDR1 MNHNS and CDR2 SASEGT. V dropped 5 bases and J dropped 7 bases, with 15 bases sitting between them.

The specimen sequenced was CD4+ T cells from blood, cultured in vitro. This sequence joins TRBV6-1 and TRBJ1-6, with a possible D match to TRBD1 (6 bases). The clonotype comes from a human donor in good health. The chain's CDR3 is CASSPQGAVNSPLHF. The CDR3 nucleotides are TGTGCCAGCAGTCCACAGGGCGCGGTAAATTCACCCCTCCACTTT.